Listed below are T cell receptor beta chains from one sample, sequenced in a study of T cells in Graves' hyperthyroidism and ophthalmopathy. TCRdb called the multiplex PCR reads again in MiXCR, with one record for every CDR3 protein. The sample lists about 500,000 distinct CDR3 sequences; approximately 48% were seen once. Sequenced: peripheral blood or thyroid tissue (not recorded which). These receptors were taken from an adult woman with Graves' disease, either hyperthyroidism or ophthalmopathy (not recorded which). CDR3s include the opening cysteine and the closing phenylalanine or tryptophan. A D gene is named only where the DNA matches it firmly. Rows give clone size only sometimes, using once, few, many, or a class for an expanded clone.

V: TRBV12-3/TRBV12-4
J: TRBJ1-1
D: .
size: many
length: 13
CDR3: CASSLQTNTEAFF
DNA: TGTGCCAGCAGTTTGCAAACCAACACTGAAGCTTTCTTT

V: TRBV20-1
J: TRBJ2-2
D: TRBD1
size: .
length: 16
CDR3: CSAHWPVGTATGELFF
DNA: TGCAGTGCGCATTGGCCCGTCGGGACAGCCACCGGGGAGCTGTTTTTT

V: TRBV2
J: TRBJ2-7
D: .
size: many
length: 12
CDR3: CASKIHANEQYF
DNA: TGTGCCAGCAAGATTCACGCAAACGAGCAGTACTTC

V: TRBV10-3
J: TRBJ2-5
D: TRBD1
size: .
length: 17
CDR3: CAIRSASGTGTHETQYF
DNA: TGTGCCATCCGTAGCGCCAGCGGGACAGGGACCCATGAGACCCAGTACTTC

V: TRBV7-6
J: TRBJ2-2
D: TRBD1
size: many
length: 18
CDR3: CASSTPGQGHGYAGELFF
DNA: TGTGCCAGCAGCACCCCGGGACAGGGGCACGGATACGCCGGGGAGCTGTTTTTT

V: TRBV3-1
J: TRBJ2-5
D: .
size: .
length: 13
CDR3: CASERQSRETQYF
DNA: TGTGCCAGCGAAAGACAGAGCCGGGAGACCCAGTACTTC

V: TRBV10-1
J: TRBJ2-7
D: .
size: many
length: 16
CDR3: CASSESIVGTPYEQYF
DNA: TGCGCCAGCAGTGAGTCGATTGTCGGGACACCCTACGAGCAGTACTTC

V: TRBV5-4
J: TRBJ1-1
D: .
size: .
length: 14
CDR3: CASSYSGANTEAFF
DNA: TGTGCCAGCAGCTATAGCGGTGCGAACACTGAAGCTTTCTTT

V: TRBV24-1
J: TRBJ2-2
D: .
size: .
length: 16
CDR3: CATSDSGKGNTGELFF
DNA: TGTGCCACCAGTGATTCCGGCAAAGGGAACACCGGGGAGCTGTTTTTT

V: TRBV29-1
J: TRBJ1-2
D: .
size: many
length: 14
CDR3: CSVEGGGLGYGYTF
DNA: TGCAGCGTTGAAGGAGGAGGGTTGGGCTATGGCTACACCTTC

V: TRBV10-3
J: TRBJ2-5
D: TRBD2
size: .
length: 15
CDR3: CAIRRVAGGNETQYF
DNA: TGTGCCATCAGGCGGGTAGCGGGGGGAAATGAGACCCAGTACTTC

V: TRBV14
J: TRBJ2-5
D: .
size: .
length: 16
CDR3: CASSQAGRGAQETQYF
DNA: TGTGCCAGCAGCCAAGCGGGGAGGGGGGCTCAAGAGACCCAGTACTTC

V: TRBV7-9
J: TRBJ2-7
D: TRBD1
size: .
length: 10
CDR3: CASSHRDRNF
DNA: TGTGCCAGCAGCCACCGGGACAGGAACTTC

V: TRBV2
J: TRBJ2-2
D: .
size: .
length: 17
CDR3: CASSVPSAGTNTGELFF
DNA: TGTGCCAGCAGTGTGCCTAGTGCAGGGACCAACACCGGGGAGCTGTTTTTT

V: TRBV5-1
J: TRBJ1-5
D: .
size: .
length: 13
CDR3: CASSSMDSQPQHF
DNA: TGCGCCAGCAGCTCGATGGACAGTCAGCCCCAGCATTTT

V: TRBV10-3
J: TRBJ1-1
D: .
size: few
length: 14
CDR3: CAISEGGAWTEAFF
DNA: TGTGCCATCAGTGAAGGAGGGGCTTGGACTGAAGCTTTCTTT

V: TRBV2
J: TRBJ2-1
D: TRBD1
size: once
length: 14
CDR3: CASMGDRAGNEQFF
DNA: TGTGCCAGCATGGGGGACAGGGCCGGCAATGAGCAGTTCTTC

V: TRBV2
J: TRBJ2-6
D: TRBD1
size: .
length: 18
CDR3: CASSLQGQGTSGANVLTF
DNA: TGTGCCAGCAGTCTGCAAGGACAGGGCACATCTGGGGCCAACGTCCTGACTTTC

V: TRBV2
J: TRBJ1-1
D: .
size: many
length: 14
CDR3: CASSNVQLRTEAFF
DNA: TGTGCCAGCAGTAACGTGCAACTGAGGACTGAAGCTTTCTTT

V: TRBV29-1
J: TRBJ1-2
D: .
size: .
length: 15
CDR3: CSVVVSGQGLRGYTF
DNA: TGCAGCGTTGTGGTATCGGGTCAGGGGCTCCGCGGCTACACCTTC

V: TRBV10-3
J: TRBJ2-7
D: TRBD1
size: many
length: 14
CDR3: CAISEGQGFLEQYF
DNA: TGTGCCATCAGTGAGGGACAGGGGTTCCTCGAGCAGTACTTC

V: TRBV11-2
J: TRBJ2-5
D: TRBD1
size: many
length: 13
CDR3: CASSSQGEETQYF
DNA: TGTGCCAGCAGCTCACAGGGGGAGGAGACCCAGTACTTC

V: TRBV10-3
J: TRBJ2-2
D: .
size: few
length: 14
CDR3: CAISDSTRTGELFF
DNA: TGTGCCATCAGTGACTCCACACGAACCGGGGAGCTGTTTTTT

V: TRBV10-3
J: TRBJ1-1
D: .
size: .
length: 13
CDR3: CAISVGKNTEAFF
DNA: TGTGCCATCAGTGTAGGTAAGAACACTGAAGCTTTCTTT

V: TRBV7-9
J: TRBJ1-3
D: .
size: .
length: 15
CDR3: CASSLSDLSGNTIYF
DNA: TGTGCCAGCAGCTTAAGCGACCTCTCTGGAAACACCATATATTTT

V: TRBV24-1
J: TRBJ2-3
D: .
size: .
length: 16
CDR3: CATSASWKAGTDTQYF
DNA: TGTGCCACCAGTGCTAGTTGGAAGGCAGGCACAGATACGCAGTATTTT

V: TRBV4-1
J: TRBJ1-2
D: .
size: .
length: 15
CDR3: CASSQDGQSGYGYTF
DNA: TGCGCCAGCAGCCAAGATGGGCAGTCTGGGTATGGCTACACCTTC

V: TRBV29-1
J: TRBJ2-7
D: .
size: many
length: 14
CDR3: CSAEGGASGYEQYF
DNA: TGCAGCGCCGAGGGGGGGGCCAGTGGGTACGAGCAGTACTTC

V: TRBV7-2
J: TRBJ2-2
D: .
size: many
length: 15
CDR3: CASTMDYTNTGELFF
DNA: TGTGCCAGCACCATGGACTACACGAACACCGGGGAGCTGTTTTTT

V: TRBV7-2
J: TRBJ1-2
D: TRBD1
size: many
length: 16
CDR3: CASRHESMGTGYGYTF
DNA: TGTGCCAGCAGGCATGAGTCCATGGGGACAGGCTATGGCTACACCTTC

V: TRBV5-5
J: TRBJ2-7
D: .
size: .
length: 14
CDR3: CASSFDPGFYEQYF
DNA: TGTGCCAGCAGCTTCGATCCGGGGTTCTACGAGCAGTACTTC

V: TRBV27
J: TRBJ1-1
D: .
size: few
length: 14
CDR3: CASSLSQGRTEAFF
DNA: TGTGCCAGCAGTTTATCCCAGGGGAGGACTGAAGCTTTCTTT

V: TRBV7-2
J: TRBJ2-7
D: .
size: .
length: 15
CDR3: CASSLALIGFYEQYF
DNA: TGTGCCAGCAGCTTAGCCCTGATCGGTTTCTACGAGCAGTACTTC

V: TRBV25-1
J: TRBJ1-2
D: TRBD1
size: .
length: 13
CDR3: CASGTGGGYGYTF
DNA: TGTGCCAGCGGGACAGGGGGAGGCTATGGCTACACCTTC

V: TRBV7-3
J: TRBJ1-5
D: .
size: .
length: 13
CDR3: CASSPAGGQPQHF
DNA: TGTGCCAGCAGCCCCGCGGGGGGACAGCCCCAGCATTTT

V: TRBV7-3
J: TRBJ2-3
D: TRBD2
size: .
length: 15
CDR3: CASSLLAGGGSTQYF
DNA: TGTGCCAGCAGCTTACTAGCGGGAGGGGGATCTACGCAGTATTTT

V: TRBV10-3
J: TRBJ1-2
D: .
size: few
length: 14
CDR3: CAISGTVSDYGYTF
DNA: TGTGCCATCAGCGGGACGGTTTCGGACTATGGCTACACCTTC

V: TRBV10-1
J: TRBJ2-2
D: .
size: .
length: 11
CDR3: CASIGTGELFF
DNA: TGCGCCAGCATCGGCACCGGGGAGCTGTTTTTT

V: TRBV7-9
J: TRBJ2-7
D: TRBD1
size: many
length: 14
CDR3: CASSWDRGRNEQYF
DNA: TGTGCCAGCAGCTGGGACAGGGGGCGAAACGAGCAGTACTTC

V: TRBV5-4
J: TRBJ1-2
D: TRBD1
size: few
length: 15
CDR3: CASSLEVRGDYGYTF
DNA: TGTGCCAGCAGCTTGGAGGTCAGGGGGGACTATGGCTACACCTTC